This entry concerns a single T cell receptor (beta chain). Antigen specificity is unknown. The data derive from a study of vaccination effects on CD4 cells after COVID-19. Study-wide results and limits: Marked clonal contraction was seen in infection- and vaccine-induced clones late after vaccination.

Profiled with immunoSEQ multiplex PCR; TCRdb holds only in-frame clones, not every one. The data show tens of thousands of clones, 72% seen once. The CDR3 is 16 amino acids. V gave up 0 bases and J gave up 3 bases; unmatched junction bases: 4. Culture lasted 10 days before CD4+ T cell isolation. Days 3 and 7 were when half the medium was replaced with IL-2 medium. The input for sequencing was CD4+ T cells from PBMCs cultured without peptide, taken before COVID-19 vaccination. The clonotype originates from a human donor who had a prior SARS-CoV-2 infection. The V call is TRBV23-1, the J call TRBJ2-7, with TRBD1 matching over 11 bases. TRBV23-1 is placed among ORFs of uncertain function. The DNA of the CDR3 is TGCGCCAGCAGTCAATCCTGGGACAGGGGGTTCTACGAGCAGTACTTC. It codes for CASSQSWDRGFYEQYF.